This T cell receptor (beta chain) emerged from a study of post-analysis software for immune sequencing data (dated by TCRdb to between 2015 and 2016). A note on the overall study: Recorded disease courses included relapsing-remitting, secondary progressive and progressive-relapsing multiple sclerosis, with some patients lacking subtype annotation. The patient repertoires were set against approximately 10 previously published healthy control repertoires from donors whose ages ranged from about 6 to 26 years. A subset of samples was prepared in parallel using single-end sample barcoding, then pooled and co-amplified after Illumina adapter ligation. What the research found in general, with its limitations: The multiple sclerosis patient group was slightly younger than the control group. Compared with controls, multiple sclerosis patients had significantly lower normalized Chao1 diversity, a finding suggesting substantial peripheral T-cell clonal expansion. Direct clustering with F measure showed strong co-clustering of samples prepared in the same batch, prompting a batch-effect correction. Roughly 5 TRBV segments, including TRBV5-6, TRBV5-1 and TRBV20-1, were significantly more frequent in patients than controls.

Library prep was done by PCR. The sequencer was an Illumina HiSeq 2500. Unique molecular identifiers were incorporated into TCR beta cDNA libraries to reduce PCR and sequencing biases. Every 1 to 10 million input T cells yielded approximately 500,000 cDNA molecules, meaning each molecule approximated one T cell. The patient libraries were prepared and sequenced with the same protocol used for the earlier healthy control dataset. Samples belonging to the same batch were prepared together, multiplexed and sequenced on a shared HiSeq lane. The paper's processing steps were these. Raw barcoded reads were processed with MIGEC, discarding single-read molecular identifier groups before consensus assembly and CDR3 extraction. Clonotype tables were post-analysed with VDJtools, normalizing diversity by down-sampling all datasets to the smallest sample size. In repertoire overlap clustering, CDR3 amino acid sequences, but not nucleotide sequences, were matched to correct batch-related cross-sample contamination. The public reads were reprocessed in TCRdb via fastp at Q25 and MiXCR, keeping in-frame beta chains. Each CDR3 protein appears once, grouped with its most common genes and DNA. The V and J calls come from TCRdb's annotation, not from the publication. The sample table lists around 770,000 distinct CDR3 sequences, about 43% of them with a count of one. The top ten clonotypes cover 4.9% of the sample.

From a lookup of the germline V gene (reference sequence), CDR1 and CDR2 are SEHNR and FQNEAQ. Counted from cysteine to phenylalanine, this CDR3 has 14 amino acids. CDR3 DNA only is kept here, 42 bases in frame from base 1. TCR beta repertoires were profiled from peripheral blood of roughly 13 young patients with multiple sclerosis to demonstrate the VDJtools post-analysis software. The multiple sclerosis patients were children and adolescents ranging in age from 6 to 15 years. The sample holds one count of this clonotype. Its cognate antigen has yet to be identified. Its ends do not fully match the called genes, so a read error is possible.

Recombination connected TRBV7-9 to TRBJ1-5, with TRBD1 tentatively as D gene (5 bases match). The clonotype comes from a girl between 5 and 17 years old with multiple sclerosis. The sample was blood. The DNA sequence is given as TGTGTCAGCAGCTTAGCCGGCGGGGGACGGCCCCAGCATTTT. The resulting protein is CVSSLAGGGRPQHF.